A single sample is the source of the 12 T cell receptor beta chains below, sequenced in a study of T cells in Graves' hyperthyroidism and ophthalmopathy. There were TCR beta CDR3 regions amplified from RNA transcripts. RT-PCR in the first round (using the HTBI primer set) targeted the TCR CDR3. In TCRdb, the multiplex PCR reads were re-called with MiXCR into one record per CDR3 protein. This table has roughly 290,000 distinct CDR3 sequences, about an eighth appearing once. Input material: blood. The receptor source for this set is a young woman with Graves' hyperthyroidism that later progressed to Graves' ophthalmopathy.

This clonotype has at least ten counts. The chain recombines TRBV7-3 with TRBJ2-1; 10 bases are a match to TRBD2. Trimming at V came to 0 bases and at J to 3 bases, leaving 2 bases not matched to a gene. The CDR3 has 16 amino acids. Germline V gene lookup returns CDR1 SGHTA and CDR2 FQGTGA. The CDR3 region is CASSLTWTSGYNEQFF. The DNA for the CDR3 is TGTGCCAGCAGCTTAACGTGGACTAGCGGCTACAATGAGCAGTTCTTC.

The table lists this clonotype with many counts. V gene TRBV7-6 combines with J gene TRBJ2-1, with 7 positions matching TRBD2. Germline CDR1 and CDR2: SGHVS and FNYEAQ. V gave up 0 bases and J gave up 10 bases; unmatched junction bases: 9. CDR3 size: 15 residues. CDR3 protein: CASSLAWSGIEEQFF. In DNA form, the CDR3 reads TGTGCCAGCAGCTTAGCTTGGAGCGGGATTGAGGAGCAGTTCTTC.

This clonotype was detected many times. The chain couples TRBV4-1 to TRBJ2-7; no definite D call. The CDR3 runs 14 residues. Germline V gene lookup returns CDR1 MGHRA and CDR2 YSYEKL. V was pared by 3 bases and J by 0 bases, with 9 bases between. The DNA of the CDR3 is TGCGCCAGCAGCCAGGAAGGTTTCTCCTACGAGCAGTACTTC. It encodes CASSQEGFSYEQYF.

This clonotype has a handful of counts. The CDR3 bases are TGTGCCAGCAGTACACAGGGACATAATTCACCCCTCCACTTT. Its translation: CASSTQGHNSPLHF. This chain uses TRBV6-1 with TRBJ1-6; a weak D match, TRBD1 (6 bases). CDR3 size: 14 residues. The V end was cut by 5 bases, the J end by 5 bases, with 10 bases between. Germline values: CDR1 MNHNS, CDR2 SASEGT.

This clonotype was observed a single time. It may be a read error: a sequence one base away is much more abundant. The chain combines TRBV6-2 or TRBV6-3 with TRBJ2-3, with TRBD2 matching over 9 bases. CDR1 and CDR2 from the germline V gene are MNHEY and SVGEGT. The CDR3 extends over 15 amino acids. The CDR3: CAGSYSLAGADTQYF. The CDR3 coding sequence is TGTGCCGGCAGTTACTCACTAGCGGGTGCAGATACGCAGTATTTT.

This clonotype was counted a few times. The chain recombines TRBV24-1 with TRBJ1-4; a possible D gene is TRBD1 (6 bases). Germline V gene data show CDR1 as KGHDR and CDR2 as SFDVKD. The V and J ends lost 4 bases and 3 bases respectively, with 14 bases between them. CDR3 length equals 16 residues. CDR3 loop: CATSERGGSANEKLFF. In nucleotides, the CDR3 is TGTGCCACCAGTGAGAGGGGGGGATCTGCTAATGAAAAACTGTTTTTT.

This clonotype has ten or more counts. This chain joins TRBV7-3 and TRBJ1-4; 7 bases align to TRBD1. Germline lookup yields CDR1 SGHTA and CDR2 FQGTGA. The CDR3 has 17 residues. V shed 5 bases, J shed 1 base, and the junction held 10 bases outside the gene matches. The CDR3 coding sequence is TGTGCCAGCAGCGCGGGACAGCTGGGTAGAACTAATGAAAAACTGTTTTTT. Its protein product is CASSAGQLGRTNEKLFF.

V is TRBV20-1 and J is TRBJ2-7, with 9 bases matching TRBD2. Trimming took 3 bases from V and 4 from J; bases not matched to a gene: 4. In germline, CDR1 is DFQATT, CDR2 SNEGSKA (reference sequence). This CDR3 is 13 amino acids long. The CDR3 DNA reads as TGCAGTGCTAGTAAAGCGGGAGGATACGAGCAGTACTTC. Encoded protein: CSASKAGGYEQYF.

This clonotype came up many times. V and J are TRBV27 and TRBJ2-7; 7 bases are a match to TRBD2. CDR3 length: 15 residues. Losses at the gene ends were 6 bases for V and 4 bases for J; bases not matched to a gene: 12. CDR1 is MNHEY and CDR2 is SMNVEV in the germline V gene (reference sequence). The CDR3: CASSLTSRDLYEQYF. CDR3 sequence (DNA): TGTGCCAGCAGCCTGACTAGCCGAGATCTGTACGAGCAGTACTTC.

This clonotype was observed at least ten times. V is TRBV28 and J is TRBJ2-3; D not certain. V lost 6 bases, J lost 0 bases, and 10 bases lay in between. The CDR3 extends over 14 amino acids. Germline V CDR1 and CDR2: MDHEN, SYDVKM. CDR3 in DNA: TGTGCCAGCAGCCGTTCTCCCAGCACAGATACGCAGTATTTT. Its translation is CASSRSPSTDTQYF.

Only a few counts were recorded for this clonotype. A read error is possible here, since a much larger clone lies one base away. CDR3 in DNA: TGTGCCAGCAGTCCCAGGGGGGGTGAGCAGTCCTTC. Translated: CASSPRGGEQSF. This chain joins TRBV28 and TRBJ2-1; D is possibly TRBD1 or TRBD2 (7 bases each). The CDR3 contains 12 residues. Germline assignment: CDR1 MDHEN and CDR2 SYDVKM.

This clonotype occurred many times. The chain employs TRBV2 and TRBJ2-1; D not resolved. In germline, CDR1 is SNHLY, CDR2 FYNNEI. Between the trimmed V and J ends, which lost 5 bases and 6 bases, there was a span of 8 bases. CDR3 length equals 12 residues. This CDR3 reads CASSLSSNEQFF. The CDR3 coding sequence is TGTGCCAGCAGTTTGAGCAGCAATGAGCAGTTCTTC.